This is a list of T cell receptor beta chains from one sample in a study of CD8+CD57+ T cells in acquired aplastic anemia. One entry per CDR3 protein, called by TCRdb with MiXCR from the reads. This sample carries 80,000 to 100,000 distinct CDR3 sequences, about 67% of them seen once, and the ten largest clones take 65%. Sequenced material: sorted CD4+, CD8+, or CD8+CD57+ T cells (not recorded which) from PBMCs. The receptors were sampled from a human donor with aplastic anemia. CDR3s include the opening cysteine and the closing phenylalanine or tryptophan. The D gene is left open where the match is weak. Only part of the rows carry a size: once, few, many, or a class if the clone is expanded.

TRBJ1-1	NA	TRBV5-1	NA	CATSIGGGGSEAFF	TGCGCCACCTCCATTGGGGGGGGCGGCTCTGAAGCTTTCTTT
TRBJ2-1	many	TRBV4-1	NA	CASSQLVRNEQFF	TGCGCCAGCAGCCAACTAGTTCGCAATGAGCAGTTCTTC
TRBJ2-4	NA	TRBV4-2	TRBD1	CASSQVGQGDRNIQYF	TGTGCCAGCAGCCAAGTGGGACAGGGGGATCGAAACATTCAGTACTTC
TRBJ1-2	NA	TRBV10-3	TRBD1	CAISGKGTGAGYTF	TGTGCCATCAGTGGCAAAGGGACAGGGGCTGGCTACACCTTC
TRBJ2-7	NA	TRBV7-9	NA	CASSHTGPDYEQYF	TGTGCCAGCAGCCATACAGGGCCCGACTACGAGCAGTACTTC
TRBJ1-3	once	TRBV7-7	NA	CASSLDDGPGNTIYF	TGTGCTAGCAGCTTAGATGACGGCCCTGGAAACACCATATATTTT
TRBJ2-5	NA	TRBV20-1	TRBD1	CSAPRTGAVETQYF	TGCAGTGCTCCCCGGACAGGAGCGGTGGAGACCCAGTACTTC
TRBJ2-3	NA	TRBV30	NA	CAWSRLGSTDTQYF	TGTGCCTGGAGTAGACTGGGTTCCACAGATACGCAGTATTTT
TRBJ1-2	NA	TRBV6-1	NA	CASGQGLRGYGYTF	TGTGCCAGCGGGCAGGGCTTGCGGGGCTATGGCTACACCTTC
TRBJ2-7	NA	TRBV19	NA	CASSPGHYYEQYF	TGTGCCAGTAGTCCGGGGCACTACTACGAGCAGTACTTC
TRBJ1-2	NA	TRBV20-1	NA	CSADRSGGSNYGYTF	TGCAGTGCCGATAGATCCGGGGGGTCTAACTATGGCTACACCTTC
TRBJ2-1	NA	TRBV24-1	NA	CATSDLQGPGYNEQFF	TGTGCCACCAGTGATTTGCAGGGGCCGGGGTACAATGAGCAGTTCTTC
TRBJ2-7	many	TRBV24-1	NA	CATSDPSDITLPTTKQYF	TGTGCCACCAGTGACCCCTCGGATATCACTCTGCCGACTACGAAGCAGTACTTC
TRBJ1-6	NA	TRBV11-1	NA	CASSASLIAEPPYNSPLHF	TGTGCCAGCAGCGCAAGTCTTATCGCCGAACCGCCCTATAATTCACCCCTCCACTTT
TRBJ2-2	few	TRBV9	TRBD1	CASSVGQGVFTGELFF	TGTGCCAGCAGCGTAGGCCAGGGGGTTTTCACCGGGGAGCTGTTTTTT
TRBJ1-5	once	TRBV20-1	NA	CSASGFVRGRGNQPQHF	TGCAGTGCTAGTGGTTTTGTCCGGGGTCGTGGCAATCAGCCCCAGCATTTT
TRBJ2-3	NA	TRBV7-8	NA	CASSLEYGSREYF	TGTGCCAGCAGCTTAGAGTACGGGTCCAGGGAGTATTTT
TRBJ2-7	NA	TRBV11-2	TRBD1	CASSLEPGGGQYF	TGTGCCAGCAGCTTAGAACCAGGGGGCGGGCAGTACTTC
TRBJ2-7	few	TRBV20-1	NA	CSAQLIGGSYEQYF	TGCAGTGCCCAGTTGATAGGGGGGTCCTACGAGCAGTACTTC
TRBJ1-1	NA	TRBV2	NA	CATSMNTEAFF	TGTGCCACCTCGATGAACACTGAAGCTTTCTTT
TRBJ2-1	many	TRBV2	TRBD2	CASSLAGVNYNEQFF	TGTGCCAGCAGTTTAGCGGGAGTAAATTACAATGAGCAGTTCTTC
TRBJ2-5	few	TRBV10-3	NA	CAISESRAEQETQYF	TGTGCCATCAGTGAGTCGAGAGCGGAACAAGAGACCCAGTACTTC
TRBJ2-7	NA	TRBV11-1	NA	CASSLERGLSYEQYF	TGTGCCAGCAGCTTAGAGAGGGGTCTATCCTACGAGCAGTACTTC
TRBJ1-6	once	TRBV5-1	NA	CASSPPDSESLHF	TGCGCCAGCAGCCCACCAGATAGCGAATCCCTCCACTTT
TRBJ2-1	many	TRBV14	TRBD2	CASSQVMTSSYNEQFF	TGTGCCAGCAGCCAAGTGATGACTAGCAGCTACAATGAGCAGTTCTTC
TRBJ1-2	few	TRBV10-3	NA	CAISDRRGGDYGYTF	TGTGCCATCAGTGACAGGCGAGGAGGAGACTATGGCTACACCTTC
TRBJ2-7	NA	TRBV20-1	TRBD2	CSAQVAGSSSYEQYF	TGCAGTGCCCAGGTAGCGGGGAGTAGCTCCTACGAGCAGTACTTC
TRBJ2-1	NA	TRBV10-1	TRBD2	CASSPTGGRTYNEQFF	TGCGCCAGCAGCCCGACGGGCGGGAGGACCTACAATGAGCAGTTCTTC
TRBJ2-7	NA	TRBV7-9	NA	CATDPGFGEQYF	TGTGCCACCGACCCAGGGTTCGGCGAGCAGTACTTC